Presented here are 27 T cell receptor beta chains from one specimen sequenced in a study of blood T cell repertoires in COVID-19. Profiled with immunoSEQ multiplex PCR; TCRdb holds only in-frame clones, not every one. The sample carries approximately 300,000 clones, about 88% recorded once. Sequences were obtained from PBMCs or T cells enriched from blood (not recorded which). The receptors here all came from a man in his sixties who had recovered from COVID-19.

CDR3 sequence: CASRPTTGLANEQFF. In nucleotides, the CDR3 is TGCGCCAGCAGGCCAACAACGGGACTAGCCAATGAGCAGTTCTTC. V and J are TRBV4-1 and TRBJ2-1; TRBD2 matches 9 bases. Germline-derived CDR1 and CDR2 are MGHRA and YSYEKL. The CDR3 is 15 residues long. V gave up 6 bases and J gave up 6 bases; unmatched junction bases: 9.

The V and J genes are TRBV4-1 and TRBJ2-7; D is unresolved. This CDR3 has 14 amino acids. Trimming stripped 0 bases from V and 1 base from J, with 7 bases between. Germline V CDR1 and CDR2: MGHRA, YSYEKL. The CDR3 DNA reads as TGCGCCAGCAGCCAAGACCACAGATCCTACGAGCAGTACTTC. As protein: CASSQDHRSYEQYF.

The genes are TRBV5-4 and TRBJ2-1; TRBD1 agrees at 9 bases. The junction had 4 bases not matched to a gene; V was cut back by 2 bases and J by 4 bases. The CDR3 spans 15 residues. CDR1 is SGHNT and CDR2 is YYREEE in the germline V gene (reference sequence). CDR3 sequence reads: CASSFSDRGYNEQFF. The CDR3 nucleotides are TGTGCCAGCAGCTTCTCGGACAGGGGATACAATGAGCAGTTCTTC.

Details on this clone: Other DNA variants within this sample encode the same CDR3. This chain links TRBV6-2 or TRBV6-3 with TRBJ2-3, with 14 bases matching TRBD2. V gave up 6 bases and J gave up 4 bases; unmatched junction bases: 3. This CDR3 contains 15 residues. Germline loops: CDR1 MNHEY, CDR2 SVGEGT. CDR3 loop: CASSGTSGRADTQYF. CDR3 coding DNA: TGTGCCAGCAGCGGGACTAGCGGGAGAGCAGATACGCAGTATTTT.

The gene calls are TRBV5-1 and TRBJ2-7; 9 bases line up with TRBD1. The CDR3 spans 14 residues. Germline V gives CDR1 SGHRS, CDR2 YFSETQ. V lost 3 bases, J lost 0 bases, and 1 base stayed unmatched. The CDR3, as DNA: TGCGCCAGCAGCTCGGGACAGGGCTCCTACGAGCAGTACTTC. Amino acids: CASSSGQGSYEQYF.

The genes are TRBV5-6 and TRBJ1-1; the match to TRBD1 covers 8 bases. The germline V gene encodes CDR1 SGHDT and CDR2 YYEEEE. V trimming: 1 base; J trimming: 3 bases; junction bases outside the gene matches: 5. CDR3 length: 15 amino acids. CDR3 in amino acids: CASSLMIRGHTEAFF. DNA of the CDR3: TGTGCCAGCAGCTTGATGATCAGGGGGCACACTGAAGCTTTCTTT.

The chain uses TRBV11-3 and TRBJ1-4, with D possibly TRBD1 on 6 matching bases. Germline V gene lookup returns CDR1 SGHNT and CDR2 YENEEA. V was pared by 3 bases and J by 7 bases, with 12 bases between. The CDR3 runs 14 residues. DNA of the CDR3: TGTGCCAGCAGCTTTCAGGGGAGAGGTGAAAAACTGTTTTTT. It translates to CASSFQGRGEKLFF.

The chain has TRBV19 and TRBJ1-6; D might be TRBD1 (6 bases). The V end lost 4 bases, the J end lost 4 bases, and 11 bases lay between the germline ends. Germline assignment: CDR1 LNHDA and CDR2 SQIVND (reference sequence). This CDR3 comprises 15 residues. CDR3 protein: CASSTRGWYNSPLHF. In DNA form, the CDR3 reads TGTGCCAGTAGTACCAGGGGCTGGTATAATTCACCCCTCCACTTT.

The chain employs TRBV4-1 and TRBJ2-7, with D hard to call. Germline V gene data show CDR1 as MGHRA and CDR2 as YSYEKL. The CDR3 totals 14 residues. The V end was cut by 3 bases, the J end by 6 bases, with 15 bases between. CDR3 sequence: CASSHPIVGPEQYF. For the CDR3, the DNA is TGCGCCAGCAGCCACCCTATCGTTGGGCCCGAGCAGTACTTC.

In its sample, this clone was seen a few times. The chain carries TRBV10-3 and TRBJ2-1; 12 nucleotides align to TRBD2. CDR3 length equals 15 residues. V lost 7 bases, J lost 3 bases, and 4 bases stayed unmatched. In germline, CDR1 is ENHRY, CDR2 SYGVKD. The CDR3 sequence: CAITPTSGSYNEQFF. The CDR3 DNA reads TGTGCCATCACGCCGACTAGCGGGAGCTACAATGAGCAGTTCTTC.

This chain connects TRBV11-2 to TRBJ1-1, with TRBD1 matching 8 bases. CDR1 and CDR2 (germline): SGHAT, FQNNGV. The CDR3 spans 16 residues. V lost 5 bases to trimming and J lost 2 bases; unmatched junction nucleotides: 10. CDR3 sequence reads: CASSQLDRERNTEAFF. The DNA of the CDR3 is TGTGCCAGCAGCCAACTGGACAGGGAGCGAAACACTGAAGCTTTCTTT.

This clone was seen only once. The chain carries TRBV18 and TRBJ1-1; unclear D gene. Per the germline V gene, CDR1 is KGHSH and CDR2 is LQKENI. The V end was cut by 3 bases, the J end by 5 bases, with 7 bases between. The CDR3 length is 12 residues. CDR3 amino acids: CASSPAGTEAFF. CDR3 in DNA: TGTGCCAGCTCACCCGCGGGAACTGAAGCTTTCTTT. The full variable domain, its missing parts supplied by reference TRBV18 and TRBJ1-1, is NAGVMQNPRHLVRRRGQEARLRCSPMKGHSHVYWYRQLPEEGLKFMVYLQKENIIDESGMPKERFSAEFPKEGPSILRIQQVVRGDSAAYFCASSPAGTEAFFGQGTRLTVV.

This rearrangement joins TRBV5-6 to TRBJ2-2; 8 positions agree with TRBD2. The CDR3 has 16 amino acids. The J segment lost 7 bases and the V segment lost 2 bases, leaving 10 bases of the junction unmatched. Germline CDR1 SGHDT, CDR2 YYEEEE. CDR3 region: CASSLLSGRASGELFF. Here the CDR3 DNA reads TGTGCCAGCAGCTTATTATCCGGGAGGGCCAGCGGGGAGCTGTTTTTT.

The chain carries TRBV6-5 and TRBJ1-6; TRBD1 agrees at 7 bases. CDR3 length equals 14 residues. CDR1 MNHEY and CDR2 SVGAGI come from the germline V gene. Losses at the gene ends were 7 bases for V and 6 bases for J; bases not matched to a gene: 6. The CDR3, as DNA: TGTGCCAGCACTCTGGGACAGACTAATTCACCCCTCCACTTT. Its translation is CASTLGQTNSPLHF.

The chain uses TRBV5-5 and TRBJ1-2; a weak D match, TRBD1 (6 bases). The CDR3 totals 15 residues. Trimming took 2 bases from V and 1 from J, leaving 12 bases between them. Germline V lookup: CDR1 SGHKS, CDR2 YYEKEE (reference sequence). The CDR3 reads CASSFGQPNNYGYTF. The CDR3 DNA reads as TGTGCCAGCAGCTTTGGACAGCCAAATAACTATGGCTACACCTTC.

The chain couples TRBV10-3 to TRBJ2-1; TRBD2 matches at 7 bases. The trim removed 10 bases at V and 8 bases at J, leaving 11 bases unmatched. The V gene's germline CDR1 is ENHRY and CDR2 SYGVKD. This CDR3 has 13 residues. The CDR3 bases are TGTGCCACCCGGGCGGCGGGAGCAGATGAGCAGTTCTTC. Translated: CATRAAGADEQFF.

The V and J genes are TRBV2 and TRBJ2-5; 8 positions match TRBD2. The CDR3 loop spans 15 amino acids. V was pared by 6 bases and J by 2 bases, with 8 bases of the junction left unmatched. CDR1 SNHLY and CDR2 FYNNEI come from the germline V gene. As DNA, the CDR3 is TGTGCCAGCAGATGGGCGGGGGGTCATCAAGAGACCCAGTACTTC. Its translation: CASRWAGGHQETQYF.

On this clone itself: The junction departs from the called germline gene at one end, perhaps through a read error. The CDR3 nucleotides read TGTGCTAGCAGCAAGACTAGCGGGGATTGGGATGAGCAGTTCTTC. Translated, it gives CASSKTSGDWDEQFF. The chain couples TRBV7-7 to TRBJ2-1; the match to TRBD2 covers 11 bases. CDR3 length equals 15 residues. Per the germline V gene, CDR1 is SSHAT and CDR2 is FNYEAQ (reference sequence). The variable domain in full, completed from reference TRBV7-7 and TRBJ2-1, reads GAGVSQSPRYKVTKRGQDVTLRCDPISSHATLYWYQQALGQGPEFLTYFNYEAQPDKSGLPSDRFSAERPEGSISTLTIQRTEQRDSAMYRCASSKTSGDWDEQFFGPGTRLTVL.

CDR3 sequence reads: CASSLAGQGVNTEAFF. The DNA of the CDR3 is TGTGCCAGCAGCCTGGCGGGACAGGGGGTAAACACTGAAGCTTTCTTT. The chain links TRBV7-6 to TRBJ1-1, with 11 positions matching TRBD1. Trimming removed 5 bases from V and 2 bases from J; junction bases left unmatched: 7. Per the germline V gene, CDR1 is SGHVS and CDR2 is FNYEAQ. CDR3 length: 16 residues.

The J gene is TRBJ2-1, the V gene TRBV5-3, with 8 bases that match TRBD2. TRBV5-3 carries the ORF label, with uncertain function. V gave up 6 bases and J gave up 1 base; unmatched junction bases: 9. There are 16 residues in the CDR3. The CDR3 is CARMVREGPSYNEQFF. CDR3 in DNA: TGTGCCAGAATGGTCCGGGAGGGGCCTTCCTACAATGAGCAGTTCTTC.

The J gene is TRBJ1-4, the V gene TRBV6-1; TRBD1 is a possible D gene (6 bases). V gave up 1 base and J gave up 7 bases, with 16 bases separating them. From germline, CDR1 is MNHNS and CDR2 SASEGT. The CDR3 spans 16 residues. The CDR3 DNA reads TGTGCCAGCAGTGAAGTTGGTGCGGGGGCGCCTGAAAAACTGTTTTTT. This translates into CASSEVGAGAPEKLFF.

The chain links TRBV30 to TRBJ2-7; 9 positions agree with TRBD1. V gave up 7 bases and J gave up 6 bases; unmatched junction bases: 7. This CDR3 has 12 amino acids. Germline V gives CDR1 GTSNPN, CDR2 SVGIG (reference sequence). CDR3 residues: CALDRGSSEQYF. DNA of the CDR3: TGTGCCTTAGACAGGGGGAGCTCCGAGCAGTACTTC.

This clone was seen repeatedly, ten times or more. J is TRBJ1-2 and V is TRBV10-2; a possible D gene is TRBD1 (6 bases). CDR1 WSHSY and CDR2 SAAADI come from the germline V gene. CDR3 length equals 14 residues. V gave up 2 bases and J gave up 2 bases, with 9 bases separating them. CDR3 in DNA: TGCGCCAGCAGTGAGGGGGGCGGGAACTATGGCTACACCTTC. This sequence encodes CASSEGGGNYGYTF.

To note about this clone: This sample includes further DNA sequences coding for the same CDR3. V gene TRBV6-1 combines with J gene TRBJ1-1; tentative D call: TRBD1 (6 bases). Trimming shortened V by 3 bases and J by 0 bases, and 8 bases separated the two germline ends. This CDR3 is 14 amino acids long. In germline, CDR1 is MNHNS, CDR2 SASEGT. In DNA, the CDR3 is TGTGCCAGCAGTGAGGGGGCGTTGAACACTGAAGCTTTCTTT. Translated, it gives CASSEGALNTEAFF.

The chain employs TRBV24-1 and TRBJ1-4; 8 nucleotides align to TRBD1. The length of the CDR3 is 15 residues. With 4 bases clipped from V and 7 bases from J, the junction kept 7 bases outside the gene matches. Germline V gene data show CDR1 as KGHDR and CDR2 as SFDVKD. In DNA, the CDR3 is TGTGCCACCAGTGACCCTAGACAGGGGACTGAAAAACTGTTTTTT. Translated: CATSDPRQGTEKLFF.

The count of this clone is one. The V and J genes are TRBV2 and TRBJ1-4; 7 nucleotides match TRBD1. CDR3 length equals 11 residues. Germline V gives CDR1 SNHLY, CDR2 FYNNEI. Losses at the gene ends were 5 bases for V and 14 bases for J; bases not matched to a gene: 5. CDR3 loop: CASSPTGDLFF. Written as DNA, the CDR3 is TGTGCCAGCAGTCCAACAGGGGACCTGTTTTTT.

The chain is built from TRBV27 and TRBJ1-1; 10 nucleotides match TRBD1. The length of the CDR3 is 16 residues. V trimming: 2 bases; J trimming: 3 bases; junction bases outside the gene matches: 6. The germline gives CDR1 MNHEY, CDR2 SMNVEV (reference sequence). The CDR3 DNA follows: TGTGCCAGCAGTTTAATCGGCGGGACAGGGGACACTGAAGCTTTCTTT. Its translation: CASSLIGGTGDTEAFF.